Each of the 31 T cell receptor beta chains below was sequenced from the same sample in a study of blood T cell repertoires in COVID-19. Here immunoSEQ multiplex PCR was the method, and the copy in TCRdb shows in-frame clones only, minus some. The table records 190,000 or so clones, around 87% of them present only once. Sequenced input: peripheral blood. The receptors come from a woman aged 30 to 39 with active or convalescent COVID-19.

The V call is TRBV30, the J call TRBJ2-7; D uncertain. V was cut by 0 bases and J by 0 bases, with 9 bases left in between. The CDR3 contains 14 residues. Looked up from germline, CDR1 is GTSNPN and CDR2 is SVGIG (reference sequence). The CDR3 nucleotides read TGTGCCTGGAGTGTTATTCTAGACTCCTACGAGCAGTACTTC. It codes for CAWSVILDSYEQYF.

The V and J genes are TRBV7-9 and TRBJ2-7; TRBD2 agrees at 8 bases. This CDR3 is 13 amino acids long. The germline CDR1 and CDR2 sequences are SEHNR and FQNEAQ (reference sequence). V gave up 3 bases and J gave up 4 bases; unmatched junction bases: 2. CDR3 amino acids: CASSLSGSYEQYF. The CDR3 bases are TGTGCCAGCAGCTTGAGCGGGAGTTACGAGCAGTACTTC. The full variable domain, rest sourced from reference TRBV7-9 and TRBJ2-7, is DTGVSQNPRHKITKRGQNVTFRCDPISEHNRLYWYRQTLGQGPEFLTYFQNEAQLEKSRLLSDRFSAERPKGSFSTLEIQRTEQGDSAMYLCASSLSGSYEQYFGPGTRLTVT.

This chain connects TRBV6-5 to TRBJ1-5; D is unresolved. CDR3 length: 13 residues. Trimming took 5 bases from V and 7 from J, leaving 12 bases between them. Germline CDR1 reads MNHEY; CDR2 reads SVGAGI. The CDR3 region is CASSLHGVQPQHF. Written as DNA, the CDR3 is TGTGCCAGCAGTCTGCACGGGGTGCAGCCCCAGCATTTT.

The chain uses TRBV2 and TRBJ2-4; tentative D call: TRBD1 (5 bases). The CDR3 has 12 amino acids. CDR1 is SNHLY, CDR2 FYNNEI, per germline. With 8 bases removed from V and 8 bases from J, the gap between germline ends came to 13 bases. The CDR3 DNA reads TGTGCCAGCGGCATGGGGCAATACATTCAGTACTTC. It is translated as CASGMGQYIQYF.

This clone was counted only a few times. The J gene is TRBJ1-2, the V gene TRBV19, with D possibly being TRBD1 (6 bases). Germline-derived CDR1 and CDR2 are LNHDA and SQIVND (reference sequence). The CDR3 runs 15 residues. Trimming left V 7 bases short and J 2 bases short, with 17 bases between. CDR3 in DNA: TGTGCCAGTATTGCCACCGGGACACAGAACTATGGCTACACCTTC. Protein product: CASIATGTQNYGYTF.

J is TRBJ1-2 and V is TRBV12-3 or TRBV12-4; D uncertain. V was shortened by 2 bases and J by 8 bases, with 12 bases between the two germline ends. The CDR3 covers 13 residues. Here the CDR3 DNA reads TGTGCCAGCAGTTTATCTCCCGTGCGGGGCTACACCTTC. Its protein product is CASSLSPVRGYTF.

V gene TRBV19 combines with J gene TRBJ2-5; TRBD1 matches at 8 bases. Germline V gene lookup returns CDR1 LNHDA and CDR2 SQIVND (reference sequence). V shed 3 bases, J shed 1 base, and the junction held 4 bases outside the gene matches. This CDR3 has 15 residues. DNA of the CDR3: TGTGCCAGTAGTATGGGACAGGTTTTCCAAGAGACCCAGTACTTC. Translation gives CASSMGQVFQETQYF. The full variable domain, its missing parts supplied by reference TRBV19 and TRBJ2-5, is DGGITQSPKYLFRKEGQNVTLSCEQNLNHDAMYWYRQDPGQGLRLIYYSQIVNDFQKGDIAEGYSVSREKKESFPLTVTSAQKNPTAFYLCASSMGQVFQETQYFGPGTRLLVL.

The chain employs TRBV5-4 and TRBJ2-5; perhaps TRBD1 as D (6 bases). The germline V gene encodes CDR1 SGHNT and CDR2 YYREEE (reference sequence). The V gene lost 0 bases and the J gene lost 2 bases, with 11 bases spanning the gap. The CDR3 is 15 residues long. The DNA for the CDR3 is TGTGCCAGCAGCTTGGGCGGACAGTTACAAGAGACCCAGTACTTC. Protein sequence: CASSLGGQLQETQYF. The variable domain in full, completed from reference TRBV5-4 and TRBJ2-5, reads ETGVTQSPTHLIKTRGQQVTLRCSSQSGHNTVSWYQQALGQGPQFIFQYYREEENGRGNFPPRFSGLQFPNYSSELNVNALELDDSALYLCASSLGGQLQETQYFGPGTRLLVL.

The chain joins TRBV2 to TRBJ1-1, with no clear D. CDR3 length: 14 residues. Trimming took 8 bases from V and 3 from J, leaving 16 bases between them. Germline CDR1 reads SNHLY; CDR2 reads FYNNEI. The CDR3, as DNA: TGTGCCAGCGGAGAGGGTTGGGAATACACTGAAGCTTTCTTT. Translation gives CASGEGWEYTEAFF.

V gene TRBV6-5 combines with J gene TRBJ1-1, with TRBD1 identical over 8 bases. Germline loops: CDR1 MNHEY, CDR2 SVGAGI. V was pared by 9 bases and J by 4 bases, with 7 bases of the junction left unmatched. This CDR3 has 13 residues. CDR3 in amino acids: CASRQGRTTEAFF. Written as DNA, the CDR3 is TGTGCCAGTAGACAGGGGAGGACCACTGAAGCTTTCTTT.

The CDR3 coding sequence is TGTGCCAGCAGTTACGAGGGACTAGCGAACTACAATGAGCAGTTCTTC. This translates into CASSYEGLANYNEQFF. The J gene is TRBJ2-1, the V gene TRBV6-5; 10 nucleotides agree with TRBD2. With V trimmed by 2 bases and J by 3 bases, 4 bases remained unmatched. Germline loops: CDR1 MNHEY, CDR2 SVGAGI. The CDR3 spans 16 residues.

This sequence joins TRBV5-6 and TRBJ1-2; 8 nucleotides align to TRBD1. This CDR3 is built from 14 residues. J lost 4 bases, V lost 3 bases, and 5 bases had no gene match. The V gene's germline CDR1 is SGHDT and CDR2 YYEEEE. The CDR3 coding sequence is TGTGCCAGCAGCTCGACAGGGGCGTTCTATGGCTACACCTTC. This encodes CASSSTGAFYGYTF.

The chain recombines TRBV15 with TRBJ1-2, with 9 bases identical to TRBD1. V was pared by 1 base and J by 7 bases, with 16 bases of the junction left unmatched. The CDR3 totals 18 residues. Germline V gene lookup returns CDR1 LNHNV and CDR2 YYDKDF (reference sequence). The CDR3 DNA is TGTGCCACCAGCAGAGCCGGGGGGACAGGGCTTCGTGGAAGTGGCTACACCTTC. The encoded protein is CATSRAGGTGLRGSGYTF.

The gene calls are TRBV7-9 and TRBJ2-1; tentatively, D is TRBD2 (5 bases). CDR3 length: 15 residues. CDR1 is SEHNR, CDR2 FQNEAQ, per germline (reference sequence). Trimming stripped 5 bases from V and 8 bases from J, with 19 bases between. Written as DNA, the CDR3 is TGTGCCAGCAGCCACCTCGAGGCTAGCACGGATGAGCAGTTCTTC. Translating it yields CASSHLEASTDEQFF. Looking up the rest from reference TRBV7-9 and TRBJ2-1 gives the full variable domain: DTGVSQNPRHKITKRGQNVTFRCDPISEHNRLYWYRQTLGQGPEFLTYFQNEAQLEKSRLLSDRFSAERPKGSFSTLEIQRTEQGDSAMYLCASSHLEASTDEQFFGPGTRLTVL.

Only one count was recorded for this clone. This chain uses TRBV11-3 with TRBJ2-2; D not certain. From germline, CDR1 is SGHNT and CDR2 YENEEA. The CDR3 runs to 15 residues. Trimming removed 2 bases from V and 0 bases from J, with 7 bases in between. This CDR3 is CASSLMAANTGELFF. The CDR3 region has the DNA TGTGCCAGCAGCTTAATGGCGGCGAACACCGGGGAGCTGTTTTTT.

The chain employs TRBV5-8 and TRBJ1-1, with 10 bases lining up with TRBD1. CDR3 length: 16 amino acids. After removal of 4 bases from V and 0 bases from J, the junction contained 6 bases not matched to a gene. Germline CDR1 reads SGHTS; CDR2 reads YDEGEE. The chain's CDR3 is CASSRGTGALNTEAFF. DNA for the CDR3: TGTGCCAGCAGCCGTGGGACAGGGGCTCTGAACACTGAAGCTTTCTTT.

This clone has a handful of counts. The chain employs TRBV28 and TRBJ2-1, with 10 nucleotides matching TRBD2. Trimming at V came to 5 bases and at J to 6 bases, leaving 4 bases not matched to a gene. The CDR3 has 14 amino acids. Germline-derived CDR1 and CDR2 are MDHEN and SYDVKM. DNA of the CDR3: TGTGCCAGCAGTCGACTAGCGGGCATCAATGAGCAGTTCTTC. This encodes CASSRLAGINEQFF. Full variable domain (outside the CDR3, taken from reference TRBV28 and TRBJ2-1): DVKVTQSSRYLVKRTGEKVFLECVQDMDHENMFWYRQDPGLGLRLIYFSYDVKMKEKGDIPEGYSVSREKKERFSLILESASTNQTSMYLCASSRLAGINEQFFGPGTRLTVL.

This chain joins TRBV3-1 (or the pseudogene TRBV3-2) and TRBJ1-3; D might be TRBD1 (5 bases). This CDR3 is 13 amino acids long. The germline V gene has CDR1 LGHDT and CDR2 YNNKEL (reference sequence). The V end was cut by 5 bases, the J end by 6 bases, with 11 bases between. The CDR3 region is CASSLTDLNTIYF. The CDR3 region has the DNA TGTGCCAGCAGCTTGACAGACTTAAACACCATATATTTT.

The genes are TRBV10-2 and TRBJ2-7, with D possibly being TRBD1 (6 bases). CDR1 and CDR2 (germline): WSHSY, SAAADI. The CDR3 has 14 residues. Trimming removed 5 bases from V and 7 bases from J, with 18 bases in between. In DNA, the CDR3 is TGCGCCAGCAGTCCCCCCCAGGGGTACGTGGAGCAGTACTTC. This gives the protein CASSPPQGYVEQYF.

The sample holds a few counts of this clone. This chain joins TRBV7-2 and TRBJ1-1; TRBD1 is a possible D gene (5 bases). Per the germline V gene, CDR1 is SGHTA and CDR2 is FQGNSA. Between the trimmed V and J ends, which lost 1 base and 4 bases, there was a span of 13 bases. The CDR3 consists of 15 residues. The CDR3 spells CASSLGGGRITEAFF. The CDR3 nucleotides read TGTGCCAGCAGCTTAGGGGGGGGTCGGATCACTGAAGCTTTCTTT.

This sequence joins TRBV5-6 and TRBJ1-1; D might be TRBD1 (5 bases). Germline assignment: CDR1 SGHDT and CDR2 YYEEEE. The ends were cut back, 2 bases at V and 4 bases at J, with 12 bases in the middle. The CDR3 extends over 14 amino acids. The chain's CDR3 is CASSLSGRVTEAFF. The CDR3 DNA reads TGTGCCAGCAGCTTATCCGGCAGGGTCACTGAAGCTTTCTTT.

CDR3 sequence: CASSKDQGARRYEQYF. CDR3 DNA: TGTGCCAGCAGCAAGGATCAGGGGGCGCGTAGATACGAGCAGTACTTC. The chain recombines TRBV21-1 with TRBJ2-7; the D call TRBD1 from the table was never checked on the DNA. TRBV21-1 is flagged as a pseudogene. The length of the CDR3 is 16 residues.

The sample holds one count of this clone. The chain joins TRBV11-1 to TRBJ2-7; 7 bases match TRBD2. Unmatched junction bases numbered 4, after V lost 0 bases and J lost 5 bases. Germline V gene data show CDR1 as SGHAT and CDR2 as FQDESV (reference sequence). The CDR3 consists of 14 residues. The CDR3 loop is CASSLAGGENEQYF. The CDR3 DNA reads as TGTGCCAGCAGCTTAGCGGGAGGGGAAAACGAGCAGTACTTC.

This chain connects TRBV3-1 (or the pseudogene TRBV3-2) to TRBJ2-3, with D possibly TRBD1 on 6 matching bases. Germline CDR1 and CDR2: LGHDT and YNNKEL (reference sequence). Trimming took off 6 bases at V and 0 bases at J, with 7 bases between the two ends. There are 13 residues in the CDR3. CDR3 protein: CASRQGSTDTQYF. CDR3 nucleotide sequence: TGTGCCAGCAGACAGGGCAGCACAGATACGCAGTATTTT.

As DNA, the CDR3 is TGCGCCAGCAGCTCGTCAAGGGGGAGCTCCTACAATGAGCAGTTCTTC. It translates to CASSSSRGSSYNEQFF. This chain connects TRBV5-1 to TRBJ2-1; a weak D match, TRBD1 (6 bases). Germline CDR1 SGHRS, CDR2 YFSETQ. V lost 3 bases to trimming and J lost 0 bases, with 13 bases between them. The CDR3 has 16 residues.

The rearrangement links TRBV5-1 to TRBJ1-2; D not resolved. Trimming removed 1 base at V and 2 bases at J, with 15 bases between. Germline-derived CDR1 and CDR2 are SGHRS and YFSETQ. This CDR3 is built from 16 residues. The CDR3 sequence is CASSLRDSGRNYGYTF. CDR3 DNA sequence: TGCGCCAGCAGCTTGAGAGACTCCGGTAGAAACTATGGCTACACCTTC.

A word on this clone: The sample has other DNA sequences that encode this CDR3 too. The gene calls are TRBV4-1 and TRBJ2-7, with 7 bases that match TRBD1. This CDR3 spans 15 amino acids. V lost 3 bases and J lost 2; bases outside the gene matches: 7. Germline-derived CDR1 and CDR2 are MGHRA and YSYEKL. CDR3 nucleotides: TGCGCCAGCAGCCAGAACCCGGGACAGACCTACGAGCAGTACTTC. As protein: CASSQNPGQTYEQYF.

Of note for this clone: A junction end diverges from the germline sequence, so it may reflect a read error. The CDR3 DNA reads TGTGCTAGCAGCTCCCGGGACACTGAACAAGAGACCCAGTACTTC. It is translated as CASSSRDTEQETQYF. The chain joins TRBV7-7 to TRBJ2-5; D is perhaps TRBD1 (6 bases). Germline V gene data show CDR1 as SSHAT and CDR2 as FNYEAQ (reference sequence). The CDR3 has 15 residues.

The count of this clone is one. The CDR3 protein is CASSSTRQLYTF. Written as DNA, the CDR3 is TGTGCCAGCAGTTCAACCCGACAGCTATACACCTTC. The chain combines TRBV3-1 (or the pseudogene TRBV3-2) with TRBJ1-2; the D gene is possibly TRBD1 (5 bases). CDR1 is LGHDT and CDR2 is YNNKEL in the germline V gene (reference sequence). The germline V and J ends were trimmed by 6 bases and 11 bases, with 16 bases remaining between them. The CDR3 contains 12 residues.

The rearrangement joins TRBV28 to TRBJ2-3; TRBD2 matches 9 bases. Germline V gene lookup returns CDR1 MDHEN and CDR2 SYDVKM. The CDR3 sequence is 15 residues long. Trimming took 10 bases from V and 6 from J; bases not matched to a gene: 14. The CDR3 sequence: CATLSRGGGVDTQYF. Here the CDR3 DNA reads TGTGCCACCCTCTCGCGGGGCGGGGGGGTTGATACGCAGTATTTT.

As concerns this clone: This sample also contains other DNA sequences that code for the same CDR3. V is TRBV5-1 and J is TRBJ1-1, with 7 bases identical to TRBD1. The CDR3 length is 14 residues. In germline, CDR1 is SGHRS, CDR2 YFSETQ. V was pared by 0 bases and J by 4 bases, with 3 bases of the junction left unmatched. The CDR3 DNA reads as TGCGCCAGCAGCTTGGGACAGGGAATCACTGAAGCTTTCTTT. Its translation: CASSLGQGITEAFF.